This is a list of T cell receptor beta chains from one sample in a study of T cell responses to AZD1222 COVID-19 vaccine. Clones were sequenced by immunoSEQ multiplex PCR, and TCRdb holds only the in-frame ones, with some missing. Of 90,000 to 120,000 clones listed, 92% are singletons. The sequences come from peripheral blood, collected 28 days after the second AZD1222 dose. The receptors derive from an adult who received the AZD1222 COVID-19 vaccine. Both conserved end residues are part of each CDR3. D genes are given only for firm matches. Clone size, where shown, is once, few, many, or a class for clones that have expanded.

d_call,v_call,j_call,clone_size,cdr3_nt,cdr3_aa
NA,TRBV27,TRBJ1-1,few,TGTGCCAGCGGACGAGGCACTGAAGCTTTCTTT,CASGRGTEAFF
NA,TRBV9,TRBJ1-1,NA,TGTGCCAGCAGCGCCCCAGGGAAGAAGAACACTGAAGCTTTCTTT,CASSAPGKKNTEAFF
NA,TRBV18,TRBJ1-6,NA,TGTGCCAGCTCACCGACCCGGGAAGGGTCACCCCTCCACTTT,CASSPTREGSPLHF
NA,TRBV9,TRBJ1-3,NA,TGTGCCAGCAGCGTAGATGGGGGAGCGGGAAACACCATATATTTT,CASSVDGGAGNTIYF
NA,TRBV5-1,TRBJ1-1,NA,TGCGCCAGCAGCTTGGGTGGGGGCCTTTCGCCGAACACTGAAGCTTTCTTT,CASSLGGGLSPNTEAFF
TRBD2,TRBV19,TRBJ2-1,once,TGTGCCAGTAGTATAGGCAGCGGGAGTGCCAATGAGCAGTTCTTC,CASSIGSGSANEQFF
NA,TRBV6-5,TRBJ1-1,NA,TGTGCCAGCAGCCGCCAGGAAAAACACACTGAAGCTTTCTTT,CASSRQEKHTEAFF
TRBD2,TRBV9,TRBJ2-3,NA,TGTGCCAGCAGCGAACCCGGGACTAGCGGAGGAGATACGCAGTATTTT,CASSEPGTSGGDTQYF
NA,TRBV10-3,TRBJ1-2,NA,TGTGCCATCAGGCCAGGCCAAGCTAACTATGGCTACACCTTC,CAIRPGQANYGYTF
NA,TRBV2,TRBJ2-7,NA,TGTGCCAGCAGTGAAATTCACGAGCAGTACTTC,CASSEIHEQYF
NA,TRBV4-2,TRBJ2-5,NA,TGTGCCAGCAGCCAAGATAAGGGAAGGGAAGAGACCCAGTACTTC,CASSQDKGREETQYF
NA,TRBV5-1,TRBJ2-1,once,TGCGCCAGCAGCTATGATGAGCGGCGTTTCAACAATGAGCAGTTCTTC,CASSYDERRFNNEQFF
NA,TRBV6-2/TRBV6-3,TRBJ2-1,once,TGTGCCAGCAGTTACGGGACCCGGGGTGGGTTCTTC,CASSYGTRGGFF
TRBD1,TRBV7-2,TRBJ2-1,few,TGTGCCAGCAGCTTAGTCCACGGGACAGCTTACAATGAGCAGTTCTTC,CASSLVHGTAYNEQFF
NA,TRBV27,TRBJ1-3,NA,TGTGCCAGCAGTTTTGGGCAGGGATCGCCTGGAAACACCATATATTTT,CASSFGQGSPGNTIYF
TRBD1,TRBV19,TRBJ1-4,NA,TGTGCCAGTAGTAGCACAGGGGGCCGTAGTGAAAAACTGTTTTTT,CASSSTGGRSEKLFF
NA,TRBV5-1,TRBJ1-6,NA,TGCGCCAGCAGCTTGGACGGACGCTCCTATAATTCACCCCTCCACTTT,CASSLDGRSYNSPLHF
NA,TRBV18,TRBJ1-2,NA,TGTGCCAGCTCACCGAAACTGGGGGGCTACACCTTC,CASSPKLGGYTF
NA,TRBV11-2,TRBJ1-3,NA,TGTGCCAGCAGCATAAGAGGGCTATCTGGAAACACCATATATTTT,CASSIRGLSGNTIYF
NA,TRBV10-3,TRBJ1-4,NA,TGTGCCATCAGTGAGTCGGGAGGGCCTAATGAAAAACTGTTTTTT,CAISESGGPNEKLFF
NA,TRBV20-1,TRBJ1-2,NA,TGCAGTGCTAGTACGGGGGGTCGGTATGGCTACACCTTC,CSASTGGRYGYTF
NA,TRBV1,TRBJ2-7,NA,TGCACCAGCAGCCAAGATTTTTGGGAGGGTTTCTCCTACGAGCAGTACTTC,CTSSQDFWEGFSYEQYF
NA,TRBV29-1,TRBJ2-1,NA,TGCAGCGTTGTTCCCGGGGTCGGAGGCAATGAGCAGTTCTTC,CSVVPGVGGNEQFF
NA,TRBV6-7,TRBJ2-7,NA,TGTGCCAGCAGCCGACCCCGCGGGTCTACCCTGGACGAGCAGTACTTC,CASSRPRGSTLDEQYF
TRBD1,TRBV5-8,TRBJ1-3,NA,TGTGCCAGCAGCATGACAGGGGGCTTCTCTGGAAACACCATATATTTT,CASSMTGGFSGNTIYF
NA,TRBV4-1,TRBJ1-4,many,TGCGCCAGCAGCCAAGGGTTAGAAAAACTGTTTTTT,CASSQGLEKLFF
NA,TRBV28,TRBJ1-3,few,TGTGCCAGCAGCCGACAGACGGGGGGAAACACCATATATTTT,CASSRQTGGNTIYF
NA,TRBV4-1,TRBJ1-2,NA,TGCGCCAGCAGCCAAGACCACTTCGGGGACCCAAACTATGGCTACACCTTC,CASSQDHFGDPNYGYTF
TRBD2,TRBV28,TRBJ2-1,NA,TGTGCCAGCAGACCAGCGGGAATGGGCAATGAGCAGTTCTTC,CASRPAGMGNEQFF
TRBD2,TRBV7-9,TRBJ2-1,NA,TGTGCCAGCAGCTCCCGACTAGCGGAGTACAATGAGCAGTTCTTC,CASSSRLAEYNEQFF
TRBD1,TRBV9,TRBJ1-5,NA,TGTGCCAGCAGCACCGGGACAGGGGGACAGCCCCAGCATTTT,CASSTGTGGQPQHF
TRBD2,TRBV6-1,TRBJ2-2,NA,TGTGCCAGCAGTGAACTAGCGGGAGACACCGGGGAGCTGTTTTTT,CASSELAGDTGELFF
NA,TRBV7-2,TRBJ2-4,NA,TGTGCCAGCAGGTCCGGGAATGGAAACATTCAGTACTTC,CASRSGNGNIQYF
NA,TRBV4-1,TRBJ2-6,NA,TGCGCCAGCAGCCAAGGGCCGAGACTAGACTCTGGGGCCAACGTCCTGACTTTC,CASSQGPRLDSGANVLTF
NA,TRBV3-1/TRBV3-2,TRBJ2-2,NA,TGTGCCAGCAAGGAGGGGCCCGGGGAGCTGTTTTTT,CASKEGPGELFF
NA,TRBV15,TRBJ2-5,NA,TGTGCCACCAGCAGACAGAACCAAGAGACCCAGTACTTC,CATSRQNQETQYF
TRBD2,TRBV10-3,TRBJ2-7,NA,TGTGCCATCAGTGGAGTTATAGCGGGATCCTACGAGCAGTACTTC,CAISGVIAGSYEQYF
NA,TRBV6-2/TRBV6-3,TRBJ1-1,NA,TGTGCCAGCAGCCTAAGTGGGTTGATCCCTGAAGCTTTCTTT,CASSLSGLIPEAFF
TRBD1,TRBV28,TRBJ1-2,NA,TGTGCCAGCGGAGGGACAGGGGCAATTGGCTACACCTTC,CASGGTGAIGYTF
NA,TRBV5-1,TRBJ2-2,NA,TGCGCCAGCAGCTTATCAGGGGTGGCCGGGGAGCTGTTTTTT,CASSLSGVAGELFF
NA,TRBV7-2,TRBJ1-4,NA,TGTGCCAGCAGCCCGACACCCCAATGGGATGAAAAACTGTTTTTT,CASSPTPQWDEKLFF
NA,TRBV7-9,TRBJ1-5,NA,TGTGCCAGCAGTTCTGGGGTCCGGGGTAATCAGCCCCAGCATTTT,CASSSGVRGNQPQHF